The sequence of this TCR beta chain was determined in a study of shared clonotypes between healthy human individuals. About the study: Three plates each covered CD4 naive and memory; CD8 naive two, CD8 memory one.

The data were produced by immunoSEQ multiplex PCR, yet TCRdb's version contains in-frame clones alone and is incomplete. The top ten clones hold less than 11% of a sample with 300,000 to 400,000 clones, 73% of them seen once. Note on this clone: What it recognizes is unknown.

Memory CD4+ cells were the fraction left after CD45RA+ naive selection. Whole-study results and caveats: The donor pool, a small one, limited the genetic and exposure-history diversity represented. Generation probability values for non-shared clonotypes were lower than those for clonotypes shared by all four donors.

Trimming removed 3 bases from V and 0 bases from J, with 6 bases in between. Germline CDR1 MDHEN, CDR2 SYDVKM. This CDR3 comprises 14 residues. This TCR was sampled from a man aged 25-40 years in good health. Sequenced: memory CD4+ T cells sorted from blood. Subset: CD45RA-negative fraction. The chain uses TRBV28 and TRBJ1-5; unclear D gene. In nucleotides, the CDR3 is TGTGCCAGCAGTTTCAGTTTTAGCAATCAGCCCCAGCATTTT. Encoded protein: CASSFSFSNQPQHF.